This T cell receptor beta chain comes out of a study of OX40 agonist ivuxolimab in advanced cancers. A note on this clone: What it recognizes is unknown.

Study findings and constraints: Partly responding patients at 0.1-3.0 mg/kg showed some of the smallest clonal expansion.

Measured with immunoSEQ multiplex PCR; TCRdb has only the in-frame clones, and not every one. The top ten hold around 21% of the sample, which has under 45,000 clones, over 60% seen once. The germline V and J ends were trimmed by 0 bases and 5 bases, with 11 bases remaining between them. Germline CDR1 reads SGDLS; CDR2 reads YYNGEE. CDR3 size: 14 residues. Patients with a history of autoimmune disease or on systemic immunosuppression were excluded. V and J are TRBV9 and TRBJ2-5; a possible D gene is TRBD2 (6 bases). This specimen consisted of CD4+ or CD8+ T cells sorted from blood, obtained in a trial of the OX40 agonist ivuxolimab. The sequence derives from an adult with an advanced solid tumor such as melanoma, head and neck, liver or kidney cancer. CDR3 nucleotide sequence: TGTGCCAGCAGCGTAGGGAGGGGCTTGGAGACCCAGTACTTC. This translates into CASSVGRGLETQYF.